This entry features one TCR beta chain sequence. Its antigen remains unidentified. These data are taken from a study of Ad26.COV2.S vaccination and SARS-CoV-2 variants. Assay used: immunoSEQ multiplex PCR; TCRdb lists only in-frame clones, some missing. The data contain some 400,000 clones, over 75% of them singletons. Study-level results: Recipients of vaccine and of placebo showed similar breadth of their non-spike TCR repertoires. Estimates derived from TCR breadth and depth analyses may have underestimated total T cell responses.

The treatment here: roughly 18 received Ad26.COV2.S at low or high dose, single or two shots; five or six received placebo; per-sample allocation not given. Sampling happened 63 days after the first vaccine or placebo injection. Trimming took off 2 bases at V and 7 bases at J, with 10 bases between the two ends. This CDR3 region has 13 residues. Germline CDR1 is SGHNT and CDR2 is YYREEE (reference sequence). Sequenced here: peripheral blood, sampled in a trial of Ad26.COV2.S vaccine versus placebo. The source is a person between 18 and 59 years old who received the Ad26.COV2.S COVID-19 vaccine or a placebo. This chain joins TRBV5-4 and TRBJ1-5, with a weak D call TRBD1 (5 bases). Here the CDR3 reads CASSLGRDQPQHF. The CDR3 DNA is TGTGCCAGCAGCTTAGGCAGGGACCAGCCCCAGCATTTT.